These T cell receptor beta chains were read from a single sample in a study of shared clonotypes between healthy human individuals. TCRdb's copy holds only in-frame clones and misses some; the assay was immunoSEQ multiplex PCR. Of 2 million to 2.5 million clones listed, 92% are singletons. The sample comprised naive CD4+ T cells from PBMCs. The receptor set was obtained from a man aged 18-30 years in good health. Some clones in this sample may be carry-over from other donors' samples. The CDR3 runs from the conserved cysteine through the conserved F or W. A D gene is named only where the DNA matches it firmly. Only some rows state a clone size, as once, few, many or a class for expanded clones.

D gene,clone size,J gene,V gene,CDR3 DNA,CDR3 protein
.,.,TRBJ2-3,TRBV15,TGTGCCACCAGCAGAGTACCAACTAGCACAGATACGCAGTATTTT,CATSRVPTSTDTQYF
TRBD1,.,TRBJ1-3,TRBV18,TGTGCCAGCTCACCAGACAGGGTCTCTGGAAACACCATATATTTT,CASSPDRVSGNTIYF
.,.,TRBJ2-2,TRBV4-1,TGCGCCAGCCATTCCGGGGAGGAGCTGTTTTTT,CASHSGEELFF
.,.,TRBJ2-3,TRBV25-1,TGTGCCAGCAGACTTGGGGGACGCCCCACAGATACGCAGTATTTT,CASRLGGRPTDTQYF
TRBD2,.,TRBJ2-2,TRBV7-3,TGTGCCAGCAGCCCGGGACTAGCGGCCGGGGAGCTGTTTTTT,CASSPGLAAGELFF
.,once,TRBJ1-1,TRBV28,TGTGCCAGCAGCCCCCCCCCGGTAGGGCGGGGAGCCACTGAAGCTTTCTTT,CASSPPPVGRGATEAFF
.,.,TRBJ2-7,TRBV28,TGTGCCAGCTTGAGGGTAGCGGAGGCCTACGAGCAGTACTTC,CASLRVAEAYEQYF
.,.,TRBJ2-1,TRBV14,TGTGCCAGCAGCCCGGGACGGCCGCAGGCGCAGTTCTTC,CASSPGRPQAQFF
.,.,TRBJ2-2,TRBV11-1,TGTGCCAGCGGCTGGAACACCGGGGAGCTGTTTTTT,CASGWNTGELFF
.,.,TRBJ2-3,TRBV28,TGTGCCAGCGGCCTGCCCTTAACTTCCACAGATACGCAGTATTTT,CASGLPLTSTDTQYF
.,.,TRBJ1-2,TRBV14,TGTGCCAGCAGCCAAGATCTCCCAGGGACCGGTGGCTACACCTTC,CASSQDLPGTGGYTF